This TCR beta chain was identified in a study of T cell responses to AZD1222 COVID-19 vaccine (dated by TCRdb to the early 2020s). As for the study more broadly: AZD1222 recipients whose second dose came at about 4 weeks and those whose second dose came at about 12 weeks were combined into one group, since spike-specific TCR depth and breadth did not differ between the two schedules. TCR sequencing was performed for about 250 trial participants, of whom 200 to 210 were given two doses of AZD1222 and approximately 25 were given two doses of MenACWY control vaccine. Trial participants were enrolled by age into subgroups of 18-55, 56-69 and 70-plus years, and 148, 28 and 57 TCR-sequenced participants, respectively, were included in these subgroups. Points the paper makes about the study in general: Vaccine-associated CD4 TCRs spanned the whole spike protein, with dominant responses in regions 160-218 and 743-854. Participants were mostly white British, with more females than males. The authors suggested clonal diversity may have been underestimated. Reportedly, almost half of the unique spike-specific TCRs recognized epitopes lying outside the regions that are mutated in the B.1.351 and B.1.1.7 variants. Conclusions about previously exposed vaccinees are limited because only five to seven AZD1222 recipients were SARS-CoV-2 seropositive at baseline. In the small 56-69-year group, the increase in depth fell short of significance, most likely because of low power. After two AZD1222 doses, both the breadth and the depth of spike-specific TCRs were significantly higher than at day 0 and than in MenACWY recipients. Because no day 14 peak-response samples were available, the repertoires could be characterized only after the peak T cell response.

The CDR3 regions of human TCRbeta chains were subjected to immunosequencing. The authors processed their data as follows. TCRs in the repertoires were compared against a reference library of SARS-CoV-2-specific TCRs that had been generated with the MIRA antigen-specificity platform. Breadth was defined as the fraction of unique TCRs that were SARS-CoV-2-associated, and depth was defined as the fraction of total T cells that were SARS-CoV-2-associated. Each spike-specific TCR was assigned to its reactive spike region and to a CD4 or CD8 class using the MIRA data. Log10-transformed breadth and depth values were compared by one-way ANOVA with Sidak's multiple comparisons tests. The clones in this table, taken by TCRdb from immuneACCESS, are in-frame only. Not every clone is retained; where verified, under half of the shortfall comes from an unresolved V gene, and the cause of the rest is unknown. The V and J calls and clone size come from that table; D and trimming were worked out from the DNA. Counted in this sample were 130,000 to 150,000 clones; around 90% of them appeared once. The top ten clones comprise about 1.9% of the sample.

Taken from cysteine to phenylalanine, the CDR3 has 14 residues. Only the CDR3 DNA is retained, 42 bases long and in frame from the first base. V is reduced by 3 bases and J by 6 bases, leaving a spacing of 11 bases between them. From a lookup of the germline V gene (reference sequence), CDR1 and CDR2 are MNHEY and SMNVEV. Comments on this clone: Its specific antigen is unknown. No quality values exist for individual bases; no much larger clone is one base distant.

Per the publication, the time point label means: baseline before first vaccination. Vaccinee samples were obtained from the UK trials COV001 and COV002, which included a single-blind randomized controlled phase 2/3 trial of AZD1222 (ChAdOx1 nCoV-19) in healthy adults. For TCRbeta chain sequencing, PBMC samples from trial participants were taken at day 0 and at day 28 after the second dose. The chain couples TRBV27 to TRBJ1-4; the D gene is not confidently resolved. Here the sequenced sample was peripheral blood, taken on day 0 of AZD1222 vaccination. This TCR came from an adult in good health. The bases read TGTGCCAGCAGTTTTTGGGGTGGGCATGAAAAACTGTTTTTT. This translates into CASSFWGGHEKLFF.